This T cell receptor (beta chain) was identified during a study of cytomegalovirus exposure and HLA in healthy donors. CDR1 is MDHEN and CDR2 is SYDVKM in the germline V gene. The CDR3 totals 14 residues. Trimming at V came to 5 bases and at J to 7 bases, leaving 8 bases not matched to a gene. It was with 60 Vbeta and 13 Jbeta primers that the PCR ran. Generated by immunoSEQ multiplex PCR, the TCRdb table keeps only in-frame clones and is missing some. The table shows 120,000 or so clones, with 17% occurring only once. The sequence derives from a female donor in good health and CMV-seropositive. The sample consisted of PBMCs. V is TRBV28 and J is TRBJ2-4; TRBD1 matches 7 bases. CDR3 region: CASSQSGQRNIQYF. In DNA, the CDR3 is TGTGCCAGCAGTCAATCGGGACAGCGTAACATTCAGTACTTC.